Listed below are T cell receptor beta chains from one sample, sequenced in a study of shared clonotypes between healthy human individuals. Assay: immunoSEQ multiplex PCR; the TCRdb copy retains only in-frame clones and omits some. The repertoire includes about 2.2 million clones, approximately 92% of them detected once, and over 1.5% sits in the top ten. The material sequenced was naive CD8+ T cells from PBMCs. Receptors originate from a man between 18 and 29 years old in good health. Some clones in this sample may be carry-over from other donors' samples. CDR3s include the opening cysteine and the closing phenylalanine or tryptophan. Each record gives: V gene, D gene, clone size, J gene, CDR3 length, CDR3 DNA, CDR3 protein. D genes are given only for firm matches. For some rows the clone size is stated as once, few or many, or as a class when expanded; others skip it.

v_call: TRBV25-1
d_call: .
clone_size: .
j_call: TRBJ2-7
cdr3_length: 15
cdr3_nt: TGTGCCAGCAGTCCCACAGGGAGGTTGGGTAACGAGCAGTACTTC
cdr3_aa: CASSPTGRLGNEQYF

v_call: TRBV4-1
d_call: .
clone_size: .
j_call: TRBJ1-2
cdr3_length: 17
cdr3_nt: TGCGCCAGCAGCCAAGATTGGAAGGGGGGTAAAGGCTATGGCTACACCTTC
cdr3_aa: CASSQDWKGGKGYGYTF

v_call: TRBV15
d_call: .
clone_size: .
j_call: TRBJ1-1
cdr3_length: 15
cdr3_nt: TGTGCCACCAGCAGAGATAGCGGTGGCGGCACTGAAGCTTTCTTT
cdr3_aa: CATSRDSGGGTEAFF

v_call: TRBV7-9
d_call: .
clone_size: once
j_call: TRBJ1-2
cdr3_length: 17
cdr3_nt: TGTGCCAGCAACTCAATCCCCACCGAGGCCTTGGCGTATGGCTACACCTTC
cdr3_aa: CASNSIPTEALAYGYTF

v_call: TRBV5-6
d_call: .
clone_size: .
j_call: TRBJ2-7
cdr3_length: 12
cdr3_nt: TGTGCCAGCAGCCGCGGTGGGGGGGAGCAGTACTTC
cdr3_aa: CASSRGGGEQYF

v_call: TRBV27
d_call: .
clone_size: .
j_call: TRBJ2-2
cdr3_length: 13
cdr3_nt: TGTGCCAGCAGTCCAAACATGTCCGGGGAGCTGTTTTTT
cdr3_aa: CASSPNMSGELFF

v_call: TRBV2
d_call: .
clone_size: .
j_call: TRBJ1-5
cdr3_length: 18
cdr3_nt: TGTGCCAGCAGTGAGGGCCGGGGTTTTGGCAGCTACAATCAGCCCCAGCATTTT
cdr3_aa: CASSEGRGFGSYNQPQHF

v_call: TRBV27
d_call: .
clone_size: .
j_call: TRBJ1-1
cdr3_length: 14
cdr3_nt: TGTGCCAGCACTAGTGGGGCAGGGGTTACTGAAGCTTTCTTT
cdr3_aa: CASTSGAGVTEAFF

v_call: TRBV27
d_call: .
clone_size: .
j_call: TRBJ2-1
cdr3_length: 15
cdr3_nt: TGTGCCAGCAGTTCAACCGGGACTGGGGTCCATGAGCAGTTCTTC
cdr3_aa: CASSSTGTGVHEQFF

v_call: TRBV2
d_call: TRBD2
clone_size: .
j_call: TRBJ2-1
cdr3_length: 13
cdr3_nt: TGTGCCAGCGGGGGGCGACTAGCGTACGAGCAGTTCTTC
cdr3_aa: CASGGRLAYEQFF

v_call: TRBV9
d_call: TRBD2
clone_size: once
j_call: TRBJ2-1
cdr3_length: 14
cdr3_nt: TGTGCCAGCGCACCGGGACTAGCGGCTAATGAGCAGTTCTTC
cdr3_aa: CASAPGLAANEQFF

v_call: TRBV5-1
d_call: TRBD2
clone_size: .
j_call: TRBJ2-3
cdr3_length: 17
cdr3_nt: TGCGCCAGCAGCCCGGGGGGTAGGAGTCTAGGATGGGATACGCAGTATTTT
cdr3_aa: CASSPGGRSLGWDTQYF